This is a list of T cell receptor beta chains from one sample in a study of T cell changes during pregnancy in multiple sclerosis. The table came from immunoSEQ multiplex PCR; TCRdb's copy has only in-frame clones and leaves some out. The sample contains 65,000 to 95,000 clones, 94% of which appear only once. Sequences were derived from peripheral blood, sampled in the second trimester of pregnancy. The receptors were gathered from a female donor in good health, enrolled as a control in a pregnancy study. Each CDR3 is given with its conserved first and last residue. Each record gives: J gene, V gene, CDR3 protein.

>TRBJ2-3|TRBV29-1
CSVHRGGFTDTQYF
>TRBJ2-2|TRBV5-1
CASSLDKASGTGELFF
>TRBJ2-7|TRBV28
CASSSGLSYEQYF
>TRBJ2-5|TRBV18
CASSGQQETQYF
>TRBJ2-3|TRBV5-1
CASSLTGGPASTDTQYF
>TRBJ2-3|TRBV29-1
CSTHGGAGTQYF
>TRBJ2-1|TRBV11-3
CASSSTRGPNNEQFF
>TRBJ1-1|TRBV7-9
CASSRGAYTEAFF
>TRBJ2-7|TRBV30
CAWSPPWPYEQYF
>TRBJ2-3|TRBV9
CASSVAPSELDTQYF
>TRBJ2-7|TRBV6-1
CASSTGVHEQYF
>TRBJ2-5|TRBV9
CASSPGLAGETQYF
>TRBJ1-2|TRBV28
CASSHLGEGEVYGYTF
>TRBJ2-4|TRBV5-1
CASSPTGPGLSIQYF
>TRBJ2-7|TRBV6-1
CASSEASGRNNEQYF
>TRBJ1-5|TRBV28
CASSAQQGAGNQPQHF
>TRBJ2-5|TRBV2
CAAAGSETQYF
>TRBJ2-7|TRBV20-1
CSWTGPYEQYF
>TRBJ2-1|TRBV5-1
CASSSRTSALSYNEQFF
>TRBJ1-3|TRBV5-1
CASSVQGGGNTIYF
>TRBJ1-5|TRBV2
CASADRESQPQHF
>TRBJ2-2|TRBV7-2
CASSQRGQNTGELFF